The rows below give T cell receptor beta chains drawn from one sample of a study of T cell responses to AZD1222 COVID-19 vaccine. Here immunoSEQ multiplex PCR was the method, and the copy in TCRdb shows in-frame clones only, minus some. This table has fewer than 120,000 clones, around 82% appearing once. The source material was peripheral blood, sampled on day 0 of AZD1222 vaccination. All receptors come from an adult in good health. CDR3s include the opening cysteine and the closing phenylalanine or tryptophan. The D gene is left open where the match is weak. Clone size is stated in some rows and not others, as once, few, many or a class when expanded.

size | J | V | D | DNA | CDR3
- | TRBJ1-1 | TRBV6-6 | - | TGTGCCAGCATCTCCGCGAGGACGGGCGACACTGAAGCTTTCTTT | CASISARTGDTEAFF
once | TRBJ1-5 | TRBV28 | - | TGTGCCAGCAGATATAGACAGGCCCTCGAGAAGCCCCAGCATTTT | CASRYRQALEKPQHF
- | TRBJ1-5 | TRBV6-2/TRBV6-3 | - | TGTGCCAGCAGTGTTTCGGCCATTAATAATCAGCCCCAGCATTTT | CASSVSAINNQPQHF
once | TRBJ1-1 | TRBV3-1/TRBV3-2 | - | TGTGCCAGCAGCCAAGATTGGCAGGCTGAAGCTTTCTTT | CASSQDWQAEAFF
- | TRBJ1-1 | TRBV4-1 | TRBD1 | TGCGCCAGCAGCCAACTAGGGACAGGGGGCACTGAAGCTTTCTTT | CASSQLGTGGTEAFF
- | TRBJ1-5 | TRBV7-9 | - | TGTGCCAGCAGCTTAGGGGCGGTCACTAGCAATCAGCCCCAGCATTTT | CASSLGAVTSNQPQHF
- | TRBJ1-2 | TRBV2 | - | TGTGCCAGCAGTGAAGGAGTCGTGGAGCGACCTTATGGCTACACCTTC | CASSEGVVERPYGYTF
- | TRBJ2-5 | TRBV18 | TRBD2 | TGTGCCAGCTCGCCTGTAGCGGGGGGACTCCAAGAGACCCAGTACTTC | CASSPVAGGLQETQYF
- | TRBJ2-1 | TRBV7-9 | TRBD2 | TGTGCCAGCAGCCAAAGGGCAGTAGCGGGGGGCCGGGGGCAGTTCTTC | CASSQRAVAGGRGQFF
- | TRBJ2-3 | TRBV7-6 | TRBD2 | TGTGCCAGCAGCTTAGTGGCGGGGGGGAGGGATACGCAGTATTTT | CASSLVAGGRDTQYF
- | TRBJ1-3 | TRBV28 | - | TGTGCCAGCAGTCCTCGAAACACCATATATTTT | CASSPRNTIYF
- | TRBJ1-2 | TRBV18 | - | TGTGCCAGCTCACCACCGTCAGGGCTCTTGAGCGGCTACACCTTC | CASSPPSGLLSGYTF
few | TRBJ2-1 | TRBV11-2 | TRBD2 | TGTGCCAGCAGCTTAGTAGTTAGCGGGATCAAGTCAAAGCAGTTCTTC | CASSLVVSGIKSKQFF
once | TRBJ1-5 | TRBV19 | - | TGTGCCAGTAGTAAGCAGCACAACACAGTCAATCAGCCCCAGCATTTT | CASSKQHNTVNQPQHF
- | TRBJ1-4 | TRBV6-5 | - | TGTGCCAGCAGGACGGGCAGGGCCTCGGAAAAACTGTTTTTT | CASRTGRASEKLFF
- | TRBJ1-6 | TRBV7-3 | - | TGTGCCAGCAGCATAGGACACTCTAATTCACCCCTCCACTTT | CASSIGHSNSPLHF
- | TRBJ2-3 | TRBV7-2 | TRBD1 | TGTGCCAGCAGCGTCACAGGGGGTGCGGATACGCAGTATTTT | CASSVTGGADTQYF
- | TRBJ1-6 | TRBV2 | TRBD1 | TGTGCCAGCAGCCTCGAACAGGGGGTCCGTTCACCCCTCCACTTT | CASSLEQGVRSPLHF
- | TRBJ1-2 | TRBV28 | - | TGTGCCAGCAGTGCTGTAGGGGAACCAGCTAACTATGGCTACACCTTC | CASSAVGEPANYGYTF
- | TRBJ1-2 | TRBV28 | - | TGTGCCAGCAGTTTGTCAGGTACTGGTTATGGCTACACCTTC | CASSLSGTGYGYTF
- | TRBJ2-5 | TRBV18 | - | TGTGCCAGCTCTTCCGGGTTGCAAGAGACCCAGTACTTC | CASSSGLQETQYF
- | TRBJ1-1 | TRBV5-6 | - | TGTGCCAGCAGGAGAAGATCGTTGACGAACACTGAAGCTTTCTTT | CASRRRSLTNTEAFF
- | TRBJ2-6 | TRBV5-5 | - | TGTGCCAGCAGCTTGTATTCTCTTACTAACTCTGGGGCCAACGTCCTGACTTTC | CASSLYSLTNSGANVLTF
- | TRBJ2-7 | TRBV21-1 | - | TGTGCCAGCAGCAACGGGACCTCCACCTACGAGCAGTACTTC | CASSNGTSTYEQYF
- | TRBJ2-2 | TRBV7-9 | TRBD1 | TGTGCCAGCAGCACCGGACAGGGTGCAGGGACCGGGGAGCTGTTTTTT | CASSTGQGAGTGELFF
- | TRBJ1-2 | TRBV3-1/TRBV3-2 | - | TGTGCCAGCAGCCCCGGACTGGGGTATGGCTACACCTTC | CASSPGLGYGYTF
- | TRBJ2-1 | TRBV7-3 | TRBD2 | TGTGCCAGCAGCCTTTCGTCTAGCGGGGGGGCGTCGAATGAGCAGTTCTTC | CASSLSSSGGASNEQFF
- | TRBJ2-7 | TRBV13 | TRBD1 | TGTGCCAGCAGCCGGACAGGGCGGGAGCAGTACTTC | CASSRTGREQYF
once | TRBJ2-3 | TRBV7-2 | TRBD2 | TGTGCCAGCAGCTTAGTTTGTAGCGGGGGAAGTTGCACGCAGTATTTT | CASSLVCSGGSCTQYF
- | TRBJ2-3 | TRBV18 | - | TGTGCCAGCTCACCACGTATCACAGATACGCAGTATTTT | CASSPRITDTQYF
- | TRBJ2-7 | TRBV7-6 | TRBD2 | TGTGCCAGCAGCTCCGGGGGGGGTTTGCTACTCTACGAGCAGTACTTC | CASSSGGGLLLYEQYF
- | TRBJ2-1 | TRBV6-5 | TRBD1 | TGTGCCAGCAGTCTATTCGGGACAGGGTGGAATGAGCAGTTCTTC | CASSLFGTGWNEQFF
few | TRBJ1-2 | TRBV24-1 | - | TGTGCCACCAGTGACCCGGGGAGGGCTAACTATGGCTACACCTTC | CATSDPGRANYGYTF
- | TRBJ1-2 | TRBV5-4 | TRBD1 | TGTGCCAGCAGCGATGACAGGGGTGACTATGGCTACACCTTC | CASSDDRGDYGYTF
- | TRBJ1-1 | TRBV2 | - | TGTGCCAGCAGTGGTCCTCTCAGCATTGAAGCTTTCTTT | CASSGPLSIEAFF
- | TRBJ1-5 | TRBV9 | - | TGTGCCAGCAGCGTAGATGGCAGGGGCGGCAATCAGCCCCAGCATTTT | CASSVDGRGGNQPQHF
- | TRBJ1-5 | TRBV4-1 | - | TGCGCCAGCAGCCAAGATACGGGGGTCAATCAGCCCCAGCATTTT | CASSQDTGVNQPQHF
- | TRBJ1-1 | TRBV24-1 | - | TGTGCCACCAGTGAAGAAACGGACAGAGAGAACACTGAAGCTTTCTTT | CATSEETDRENTEAFF
- | TRBJ2-5 | TRBV5-1 | - | TGCGCCAGCAGCTTGGGGGCCCCGCAAGAGACCCAGTACTTC | CASSLGAPQETQYF
- | TRBJ2-7 | TRBV14 | - | TGTGCCAGCAGCCAAGATTACGTAAACGAGCAGTACTTC | CASSQDYVNEQYF
- | TRBJ1-5 | TRBV28 | - | TGTGCCAGCACCACCGGGACGTGGAATCAGCCCCAGCATTTT | CASTTGTWNQPQHF
- | TRBJ2-1 | TRBV19 | - | TGTGCCAGTAGTATAGCCAATGGGGATTATGGGCAGTTCTTC | CASSIANGDYGQFF
- | TRBJ2-2 | TRBV3-1/TRBV3-2 | - | TGTGCCAGCAGCCAAGATATAAGACCCGGGGAGCTGTTTTTT | CASSQDIRPGELFF
few | TRBJ1-5 | TRBV2 | TRBD1 | TGTGCCAGCCAAAGGACAGGGAATCAGCCCCAGCATTTT | CASQRTGNQPQHF
few | TRBJ2-7 | TRBV1 | - | TGCACCAGCAGCCTACTAGGGACTAGCGGGGGGGCGTGGGAGCAGTACTTC | CTSSLLGTSGGAWEQYF
- | TRBJ1-2 | TRBV28 | TRBD1 | TGTGCCAGCAGTTCTTCCGGCCTTTCGAACAGGGGGCAAAACTATGGCTACACCTTC | CASSSSGLSNRGQNYGYTF
- | TRBJ1-5 | TRBV7-8 | - | TGTGCCAGCAGCTCCGACGGTCTCGGGGGTCAGCCCCAGCATTTT | CASSSDGLGGQPQHF
few | TRBJ2-1 | TRBV5-1 | - | TGCGCCAGCAGCTCCGGCGGAGTTTACAATGAGCAGTTCTTC | CASSSGGVYNEQFF
- | TRBJ2-1 | TRBV2 | - | TGTGCCAGCAGTGGTCAGGGGCGGAATGAGCAGTTCTTC | CASSGQGRNEQFF
- | TRBJ1-5 | TRBV10-3 | TRBD1 | TGTGCCATCAGTGAAGCAGGGGGCGATCAGCCCCAGCATTTT | CAISEAGGDQPQHF